The clone carrying this T cell receptor (beta chain) was detected only a few times. Its antigen is undetermined. This CDR3 is 16 amino acids long. The V gene end was trimmed by 4 bases and the J gene end by 5 bases; junction bases not matched to a gene: 9. The germline V gene encodes CDR1 SGHRS and CDR2 YFSETQ. The whole isolated RNA underwent reverse transcription, so sequencing captured expressed TCRB transcripts. Sequenced by immunoSEQ multiplex PCR; TCRdb stores in-frame clones only, minus some. The repertoire includes a few hundred thousand clones, 15% of them detected once, and around 0.015% sits in the top ten. This entry comes from a study of beta chain features in type 1 diabetes. Study-level findings and limits: Fewer junction insertions and more nucleotide deletions appeared in type 1 diabetes patients. When Type 1 diabetes patients were examined, their TCRB CDR3s proved moderately but significantly shorter in all four CD4+ subsets.

This TCR was recovered from a man aged 18 to 30 with type 1 diabetes. V gene TRBV5-1 combines with J gene TRBJ1-4; 9 bases map to TRBD1. Source material: naive CD4+ T cells from blood. CDR3 DNA sequence: TGCGCCAGCAGCCAGAACGGACAGGGGAAGAATGAAAAACTGTTTTTT. Amino acids: CASSQNGQGKNEKLFF.